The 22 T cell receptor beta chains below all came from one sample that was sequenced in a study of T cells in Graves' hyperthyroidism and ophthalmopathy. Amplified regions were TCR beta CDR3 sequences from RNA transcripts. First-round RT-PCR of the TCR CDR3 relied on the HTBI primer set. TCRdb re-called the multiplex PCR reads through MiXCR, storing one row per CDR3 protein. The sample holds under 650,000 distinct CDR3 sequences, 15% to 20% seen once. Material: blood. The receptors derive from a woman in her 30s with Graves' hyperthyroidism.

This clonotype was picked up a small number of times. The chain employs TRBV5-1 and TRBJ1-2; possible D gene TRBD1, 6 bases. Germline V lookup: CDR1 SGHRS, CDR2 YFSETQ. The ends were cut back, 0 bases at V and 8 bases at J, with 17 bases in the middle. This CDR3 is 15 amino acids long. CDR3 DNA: TGCGCCAGCAGCTTGGCGAGCAACCCGGGGGCGGGCTACACCTTC. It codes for CASSLASNPGAGYTF.

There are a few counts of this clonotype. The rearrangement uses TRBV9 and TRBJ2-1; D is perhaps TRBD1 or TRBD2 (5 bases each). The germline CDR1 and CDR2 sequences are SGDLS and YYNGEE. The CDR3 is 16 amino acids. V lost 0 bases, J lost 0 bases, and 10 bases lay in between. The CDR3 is CASSVVRAGSYNEQFF. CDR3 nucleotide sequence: TGTGCCAGCAGCGTAGTCAGGGCGGGCTCCTACAATGAGCAGTTCTTC.

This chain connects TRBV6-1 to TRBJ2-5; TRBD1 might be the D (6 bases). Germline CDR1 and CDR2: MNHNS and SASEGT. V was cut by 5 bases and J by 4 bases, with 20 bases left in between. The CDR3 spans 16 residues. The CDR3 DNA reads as TGTGCCAGCAGTCCCCTAAGTAGGGGGTACCCAGAGACCCAGTACTTC. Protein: CASSPLSRGYPETQYF.

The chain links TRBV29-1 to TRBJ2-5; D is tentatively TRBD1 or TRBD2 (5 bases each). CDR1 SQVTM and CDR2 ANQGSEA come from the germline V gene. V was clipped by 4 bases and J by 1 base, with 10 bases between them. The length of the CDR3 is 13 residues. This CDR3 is CSVVRGAQETQYF. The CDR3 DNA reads TGCAGCGTTGTACGGGGCGCCCAAGAGACCCAGTACTTC.

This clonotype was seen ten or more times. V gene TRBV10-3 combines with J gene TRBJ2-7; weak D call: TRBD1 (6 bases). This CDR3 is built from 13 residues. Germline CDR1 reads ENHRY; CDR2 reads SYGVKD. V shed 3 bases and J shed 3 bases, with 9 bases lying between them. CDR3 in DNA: TGTGCCATCAGTGAACAGGGACACTACGAGCAGTACTTC. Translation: CAISEQGHYEQYF.

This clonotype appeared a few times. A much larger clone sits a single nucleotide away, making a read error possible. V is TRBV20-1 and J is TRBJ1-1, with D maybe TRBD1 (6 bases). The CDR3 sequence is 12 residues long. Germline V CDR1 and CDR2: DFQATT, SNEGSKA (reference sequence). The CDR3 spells CSAQDRHTEASF. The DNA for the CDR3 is TGCAGTGCCCAAGACAGGCACACTGAAGCTTCCTTT.

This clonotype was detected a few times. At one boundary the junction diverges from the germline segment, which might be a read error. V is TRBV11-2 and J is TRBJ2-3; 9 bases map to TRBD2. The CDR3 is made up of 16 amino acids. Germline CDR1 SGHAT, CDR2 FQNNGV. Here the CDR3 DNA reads TGTGCCAGCAGCTTACGGGCTAGCGGGGTCGCACGACAGCAGAATTTT. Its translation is CASSLRASGVARQQNF.

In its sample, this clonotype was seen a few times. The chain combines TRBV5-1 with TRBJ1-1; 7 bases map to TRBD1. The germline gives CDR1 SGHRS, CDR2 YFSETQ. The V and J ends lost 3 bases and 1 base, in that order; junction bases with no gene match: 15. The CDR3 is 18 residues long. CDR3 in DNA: TGCGCCAGCAGCTCCATACCGACGTTTCGACAGGGGAACACTGAAGCTTTCTTT. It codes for CASSSIPTFRQGNTEAFF.

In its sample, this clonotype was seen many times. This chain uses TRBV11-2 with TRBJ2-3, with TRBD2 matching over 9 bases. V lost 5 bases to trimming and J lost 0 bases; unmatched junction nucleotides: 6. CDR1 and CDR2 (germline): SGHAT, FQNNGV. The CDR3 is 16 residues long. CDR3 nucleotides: TGTGCCAGCAGCGAAGTTAGCGGGAGTAGCACAGATACGCAGTATTTT. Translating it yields CASSEVSGSSTDTQYF.

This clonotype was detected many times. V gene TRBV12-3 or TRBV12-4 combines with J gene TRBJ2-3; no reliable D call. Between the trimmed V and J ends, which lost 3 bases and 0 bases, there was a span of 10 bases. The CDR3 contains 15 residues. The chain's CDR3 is CASSLAQPSTDTQYF. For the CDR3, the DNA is TGTGCCAGCAGTTTGGCCCAGCCTAGCACAGATACGCAGTATTTT.

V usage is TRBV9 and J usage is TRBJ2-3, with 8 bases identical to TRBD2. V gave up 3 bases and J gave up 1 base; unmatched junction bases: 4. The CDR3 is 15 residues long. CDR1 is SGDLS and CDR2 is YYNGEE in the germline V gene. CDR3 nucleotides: TGTGCCAGCAGCGCCGGGGGGGGAGGCACAGATACGCAGTATTTT. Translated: CASSAGGGGTDTQYF.

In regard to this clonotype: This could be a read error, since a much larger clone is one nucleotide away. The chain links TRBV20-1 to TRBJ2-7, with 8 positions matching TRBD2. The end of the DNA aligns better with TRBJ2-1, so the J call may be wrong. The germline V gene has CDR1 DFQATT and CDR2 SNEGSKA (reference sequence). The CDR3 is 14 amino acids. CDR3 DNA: TGCAGTGCTATTGGTCGGGAGGGTCTTTACGAGCAGTTCTTC. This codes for CSAIGREGLYEQFF.

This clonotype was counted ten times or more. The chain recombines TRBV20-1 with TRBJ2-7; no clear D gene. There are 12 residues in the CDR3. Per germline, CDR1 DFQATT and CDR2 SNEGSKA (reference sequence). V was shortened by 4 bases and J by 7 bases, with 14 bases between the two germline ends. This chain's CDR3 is CSANGDKPEQYF. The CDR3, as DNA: TGCAGTGCTAACGGCGACAAGCCGGAGCAGTACTTC.

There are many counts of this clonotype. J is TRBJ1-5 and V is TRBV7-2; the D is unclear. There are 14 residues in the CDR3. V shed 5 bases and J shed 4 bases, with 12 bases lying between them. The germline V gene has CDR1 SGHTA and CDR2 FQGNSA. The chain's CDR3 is CASSPNLGNQPQHF. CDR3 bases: TGTGCCAGCAGCCCCAACCTTGGGAATCAGCCCCAGCATTTT.

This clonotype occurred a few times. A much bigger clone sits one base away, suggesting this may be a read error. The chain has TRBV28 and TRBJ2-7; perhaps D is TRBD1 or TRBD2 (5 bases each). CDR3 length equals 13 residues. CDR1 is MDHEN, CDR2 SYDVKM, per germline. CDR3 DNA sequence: TGTGCCAGCGAGGGGCGCAACCCCTACGGGCAGTACTTC. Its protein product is CASEGRNPYGQYF.

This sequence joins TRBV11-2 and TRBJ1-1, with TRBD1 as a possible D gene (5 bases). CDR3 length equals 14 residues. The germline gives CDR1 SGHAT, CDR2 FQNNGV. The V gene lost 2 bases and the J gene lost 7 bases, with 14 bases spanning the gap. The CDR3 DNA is TGTGCCAGCAGCTTACTTGGGGGGAGCATTGAAGCTTTCTTT. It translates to CASSLLGGSIEAFF.

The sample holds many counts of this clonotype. This CDR3 reads CASRGTQGSGELFF. CDR3 DNA: TGTGCCAGCAGGGGAACACAGGGTTCCGGGGAGCTGTTTTTT. V is TRBV7-9 and J is TRBJ2-2; a weak D match, TRBD1 (6 bases). This CDR3 region has 14 residues. Trimming stripped 6 bases from V and 6 bases from J, with 14 bases between. Germline values: CDR1 SEHNR, CDR2 FQNEAQ (reference sequence). Looking up the rest from reference TRBV7-9 and TRBJ2-2 gives the full variable domain: DTGVSQNPRHKITKRGQNVTFRCDPISEHNRLYWYRQTLGQGPEFLTYFQNEAQLEKSRLLSDRFSAERPKGSFSTLEIQRTEQGDSAMYLCASRGTQGSGELFFGEGSRLTVL.

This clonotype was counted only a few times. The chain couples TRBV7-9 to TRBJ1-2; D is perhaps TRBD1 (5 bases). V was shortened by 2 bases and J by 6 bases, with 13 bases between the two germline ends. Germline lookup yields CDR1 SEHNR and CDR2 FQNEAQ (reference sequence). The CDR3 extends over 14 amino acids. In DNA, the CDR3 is TGTGCCAGCAGCTTAATTGTCACCAGGGATGGCTACACCTTC. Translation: CASSLIVTRDGYTF.

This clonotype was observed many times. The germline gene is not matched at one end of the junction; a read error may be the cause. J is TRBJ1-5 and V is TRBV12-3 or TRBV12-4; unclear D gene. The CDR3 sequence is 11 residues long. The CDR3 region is CASSLGGPQHF. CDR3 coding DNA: TGTGCCAGCAGCTTAGGAGGGCCCCAGCATTTT.

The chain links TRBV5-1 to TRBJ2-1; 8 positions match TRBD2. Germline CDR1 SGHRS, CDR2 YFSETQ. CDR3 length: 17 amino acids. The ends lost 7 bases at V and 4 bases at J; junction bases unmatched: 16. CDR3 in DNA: TGCGCCAGCGGCGGTTTTAGCGGGAAAAGTGGGTACAATGAGCAGTTCTTC. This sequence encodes CASGGFSGKSGYNEQFF.

The CDR3 sequence is CASSLSRASNEKLFF. DNA for the CDR3: TGTGCCAGCAGTTTAAGCCGGGCCAGTAATGAAAAACTGTTTTTT. This chain joins TRBV28 and TRBJ1-4; D gene unclear. Germline V gene lookup returns CDR1 MDHEN and CDR2 SYDVKM. V was clipped by 2 bases and J by 4 bases, with 11 bases between them. The CDR3 is 15 residues long.

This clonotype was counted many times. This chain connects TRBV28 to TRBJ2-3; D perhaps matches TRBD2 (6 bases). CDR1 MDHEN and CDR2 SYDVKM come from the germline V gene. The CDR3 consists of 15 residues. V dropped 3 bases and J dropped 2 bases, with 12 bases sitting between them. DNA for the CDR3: TGTGCCAGCAGTTTTGGGCGGGGCTACACAGATACGCAGTATTTT. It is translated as CASSFGRGYTDTQYF.